Following are 27 T cell receptor beta chains from one sample sequenced in a study of blood T cell repertoires in COVID-19. The table came from immunoSEQ multiplex PCR; TCRdb's copy has only in-frame clones and leaves some out. Seen here are some 100,000 clones, about nine tenths observed once, and the top ten hold 4% to 6%. Sequencing used peripheral blood. These receptors all come from a man over 45 with acute or convalescent COVID-19.

This clone appeared once. This chain connects TRBV13 to TRBJ1-1, with D uncertain. Trimming took off 6 bases at V and 1 base at J, with 12 bases between the two ends. CDR1 is PRHDT, CDR2 FYEKMQ, per germline (reference sequence). The CDR3 sequence is 14 residues long. This chain's CDR3 is CASRASAPNTEAFF. The CDR3 DNA reads as TGTGCCAGCAGAGCATCCGCCCCGAACACTGAAGCTTTCTTT.

The gene calls are TRBV4-3 and TRBJ2-7; possible D gene TRBD2, 5 bases. Trimming stripped 0 bases from V and 2 bases from J, with 11 bases between. The CDR3 loop spans 15 amino acids. CDR1 LGHNA and CDR2 YSLEER come from the germline V gene. The CDR3 region is CASSQDFGLAYEQYF. In DNA, the CDR3 is TGCGCCAGCAGCCAAGATTTTGGACTGGCCTACGAGCAGTACTTC.

This clone occurred a few times. The chain is built from TRBV19 and TRBJ1-2; TRBD1 aligns across 11 bases. CDR3 length equals 16 residues. In germline, CDR1 is LNHDA, CDR2 SQIVND (reference sequence). With 5 bases clipped from V and 4 bases from J, the junction kept 9 bases outside the gene matches. The CDR3 loop reads CASSDRTGGLSYGYTF. The CDR3 nucleotides are TGTGCCAGTAGTGACAGGACAGGGGGCTTAAGCTATGGCTACACCTTC.

The V and J genes are TRBV5-5 and TRBJ1-2; D possibly corresponds to TRBD1 (5 bases). This CDR3 comprises 15 residues. V was pared by 5 bases and J by 0 bases, with 14 bases between. The germline gives CDR1 SGHKS, CDR2 YYEKEE (reference sequence). DNA for the CDR3: TGTGCCAGCAGGGCGGGGGGAGAATCTAACTATGGCTACACCTTC. Protein product: CASRAGGESNYGYTF.

The chain uses TRBV5-1 and TRBJ2-3, with 12 bases matching TRBD2. The trim removed 4 bases at V and 2 bases at J, leaving 2 bases unmatched. This CDR3 has 15 amino acids. Per the germline V gene, CDR1 is SGHRS and CDR2 is YFSETQ. The DNA for the CDR3 is TGCGCCAGCAGCAGGACTAGCGGGGCCACAGATACGCAGTATTTT. Encoded protein: CASSRTSGATDTQYF.

The chain joins TRBV5-5 to TRBJ2-7; TRBD2 aligns across 7 bases. The CDR3 has 15 residues. Germline CDR1 SGHKS, CDR2 YYEKEE (reference sequence). The trim removed 4 bases at V and 2 bases at J, leaving 9 bases unmatched. CDR3 sequence: CASSLERGGPYEQYF. DNA for the CDR3: TGTGCCAGCAGCCTAGAGCGGGGAGGTCCCTACGAGCAGTACTTC. Filled out from reference TRBV5-5 and TRBJ2-7, the complete variable domain reads DAGVTQSPTHLIKTRGQQVTLRCSPISGHKSVSWYQQVLGQGPQFIFQYYEKEERGRGNFPDRFSARQFPNYSSELNVNALLLGDSALYLCASSLERGGPYEQYFGPGTRLTVT.

This chain uses TRBV6-6 with TRBJ2-1; maybe TRBD1 (5 bases). Germline lookup yields CDR1 MNHNY and CDR2 SVGAGI (reference sequence). V was cut by 7 bases and J by 4 bases, with 14 bases left in between. The CDR3 contains 14 residues. The CDR3 spells CASKGETDYNEQFF. CDR3 DNA: TGTGCCAGCAAAGGGGAAACAGATTACAATGAGCAGTTCTTC.

The chain is built from TRBV19 and TRBJ2-2; a possible D gene is TRBD1 (6 bases). V was shortened by 3 bases and J by 5 bases, with 13 bases between the two germline ends. Germline loops: CDR1 LNHDA, CDR2 SQIVND (reference sequence). CDR3 size: 15 residues. The CDR3 DNA follows: TGTGCCAGTAGTATGGTTGGACAGCTAACCGGGGAGCTGTTTTTT. This gives the protein CASSMVGQLTGELFF.

The chain is built from TRBV11-2 and TRBJ2-4, with 7 bases fitting TRBD1. This CDR3 is built from 19 residues. Trimming took 5 bases from V and 5 from J; bases not matched to a gene: 21. In germline, CDR1 is SGHAT, CDR2 FQNNGV. The CDR3 sequence: CASSKRDVTGIRLENIQYF. In DNA, the CDR3 is TGTGCCAGCAGCAAGAGGGACGTGACAGGGATTAGGCTCGAAAACATTCAGTACTTC.

This sequence joins TRBV5-1 and TRBJ2-5; D gene uncertain. Trimming removed 5 bases from V and 2 bases from J, with 7 bases in between. The CDR3 contains 12 residues. Germline V gene sequence: CDR1 SGHRS, CDR2 YFSETQ. CDR3 region: CASSYTQETQYF. CDR3 bases: TGCGCCAGCAGTTATACACAAGAGACCCAGTACTTC.

The V call is TRBV6-5, the J call TRBJ2-5, with D perhaps TRBD1 (5 bases). The CDR3 covers 14 residues. Germline assignment: CDR1 MNHEY and CDR2 SVGAGI. V was cut by 2 bases and J by 5 bases, with 12 bases left in between. Here the CDR3 DNA reads TGTGCCAGCAGTTACACTCAGGGTGTGGAGACCCAGTACTTC. It yields the protein CASSYTQGVETQYF.

The chain carries TRBV19 and TRBJ1-6; D may be TRBD1 (5 bases). With 6 bases removed from V and 11 bases from J, the gap between germline ends came to 20 bases. The CDR3 is 15 amino acids. Looked up from germline, CDR1 is LNHDA and CDR2 is SQIVND (reference sequence). The CDR3 here is CASRKSTVLLTPLHF. In nucleotides, the CDR3 is TGTGCCAGTAGGAAATCGACAGTCCTCCTGACACCCCTCCACTTT.

The CDR3 sequence: CASSLQPGAGGSTGELFF. The CDR3 bases are TGTGCCAGCAGCTTACAACCAGGAGCGGGAGGAAGCACCGGGGAGCTGTTTTTT. The rearrangement uses TRBV7-8 and TRBJ2-2; 9 bases agree with TRBD2. Germline CDR1 reads SGHVS; CDR2 reads FQNEAQ. V shed 2 bases and J 4 bases; nucleotides not matched to a gene: 11. The CDR3 loop spans 18 amino acids.

The rearrangement links TRBV5-1 to TRBJ1-1; no clear D. Germline CDR1 SGHRS, CDR2 YFSETQ. Trimming removed 2 bases from V and 1 base from J, with 12 bases in between. The CDR3 loop spans 15 amino acids. The CDR3 nucleotides read TGCGCCAGCAGCTTAAAAGCGGTGACGAACACTGAAGCTTTCTTT. Translation: CASSLKAVTNTEAFF.

The genes are TRBV11-2 and TRBJ2-5; perhaps TRBD2 as D (6 bases). Germline CDR1 and CDR2: SGHAT and FQNNGV. There are 16 residues in the CDR3. Trimming left V 0 bases short and J 4 bases short, with 15 bases between. The CDR3 protein is CASSLDGGARRETQYF. For the CDR3, the DNA is TGTGCCAGCAGCTTAGATGGAGGGGCTAGAAGAGAGACCCAGTACTTC.

This chain joins TRBV29-1 and TRBJ2-5; 7 nucleotides align to TRBD1. The junction had 11 bases not matched to a gene; V was cut back by 4 bases and J by 3 bases. Germline loops: CDR1 SQVTM, CDR2 ANQGSEA. This CDR3 is built from 15 residues. The CDR3 DNA is TGCAGCGTTGCACCGAGGGGACAGCAGAAAGAGACCCAGTACTTC. It is translated as CSVAPRGQQKETQYF.

This chain links TRBV7-9 with TRBJ2-7, with 7 bases fitting TRBD1. CDR1 and CDR2 from the germline V gene are SEHNR and FQNEAQ (reference sequence). After removal of 8 bases from V and 6 bases from J, the junction contained 10 bases not matched to a gene. The CDR3 runs 13 residues. The CDR3 sequence is CASQTKGAGEQYF. The CDR3 nucleotides are TGTGCCAGCCAAACCAAGGGGGCCGGCGAGCAGTACTTC.

This clone was detected only once. The rearrangement joins TRBV4-1 to TRBJ1-5, with 9 positions matching TRBD1. Germline V gene sequence: CDR1 MGHRA, CDR2 YSYEKL. V lost 3 bases and J lost 7; bases outside the gene matches: 7. The CDR3 consists of 15 residues. CDR3 region: CASSHADRGEQPQHF. The CDR3 DNA reads TGCGCCAGCAGCCATGCGGACAGGGGAGAGCAGCCCCAGCATTTT.

This clone was observed a few times. This chain links TRBV3-1 (or the pseudogene TRBV3-2) with TRBJ1-6; TRBD1 agrees at 7 bases. Germline assignment: CDR1 LGHDT and CDR2 YNNKEL (reference sequence). The CDR3 loop spans 14 amino acids. The junction had 4 bases not matched to a gene; V was cut back by 3 bases and J by 8 bases. The CDR3 DNA reads TGTGCCAGCAGCCACCGGGACAGATATTCACCCCTCCACTTT. It encodes CASSHRDRYSPLHF.

V is TRBV5-1 and J is TRBJ1-2; 8 nucleotides line up with TRBD1. The CDR3 is made up of 13 amino acids. Germline CDR1 is SGHRS and CDR2 is YFSETQ. The junction had 5 bases not matched to a gene; V was cut back by 4 bases and J by 6 bases. The CDR3 DNA follows: TGCGCCAGCAGCCTTTGGACAGGGCATGGCTACACCTTC. The encoded protein is CASSLWTGHGYTF.

V and J are TRBV5-5 and TRBJ2-4; D is perhaps TRBD1 (6 bases). The ends were cut back, 3 bases at V and 5 bases at J, with 12 bases in the middle. CDR1 and CDR2 from the germline V gene are SGHKS and YYEKEE (reference sequence). This CDR3 is 14 amino acids long. CDR3: CASSSDSGQNIQYF. CDR3 DNA: TGTGCCAGCAGCTCGGACAGTGGCCAAAACATTCAGTACTTC.

The genes are TRBV30 and TRBJ1-2; 8 nucleotides line up with TRBD1. The CDR3 totals 13 residues. Germline lookup yields CDR1 GTSNPN and CDR2 SVGIG (reference sequence). V shed 0 bases, J shed 6 bases, and the junction held 3 bases outside the gene matches. The DNA of the CDR3 is TGTGCCTGGAGTGTAGAGGACAGGGATGGCTACACCTTC. As protein: CAWSVEDRDGYTF.

This chain uses TRBV11-2 with TRBJ2-1; possibly TRBD2 for D (5 bases). Germline assignment: CDR1 SGHAT and CDR2 FQNNGV. This CDR3 comprises 18 residues. V lost 1 base, J lost 2 bases, and 18 bases lay in between. The CDR3 is CASSLGGSKGKAYNEQFF. The CDR3 DNA is TGTGCCAGCAGCTTAGGAGGGAGTAAAGGAAAGGCCTACAATGAGCAGTTCTTC. Supplemented by reference TRBV11-2 and TRBJ2-1, the full variable domain reads EAGVAQSPRYKIIEKRQSVAFWCNPISGHATLYWYQQILGQGPKLLIQFQNNGVVDDSQLPKDRFSAERLKGVDSTLKIQPAKLEDSAVYLCASSLGGSKGKAYNEQFFGPGTRLTVL.

V is TRBV11-2 and J is TRBJ1-2, with TRBD1 matching 7 bases. The CDR3 sequence is 18 residues long. The V and J ends lost 3 bases and 5 bases, in that order; junction bases with no gene match: 18. Germline V gene sequence: CDR1 SGHAT, CDR2 FQNNGV. The CDR3 DNA sequence: TGTGCCAGCAGCTTCCGAGGGGGCACGGGCTCACACACATATGGCTACACCTTC. Translating gives CASSFRGGTGSHTYGYTF.

The rearrangement uses TRBV7-9 and TRBJ2-3; 13 nucleotides match TRBD2. CDR1 is SEHNR, CDR2 FQNEAQ, per germline (reference sequence). The J segment lost 5 bases and the V segment lost 4 bases, leaving 6 bases of the junction unmatched. The CDR3 sequence is 16 residues long. This chain's CDR3 is CASSSRTSGSLDTQYF. CDR3 in DNA: TGTGCCAGCAGCTCCCGGACTAGCGGGAGCTTAGATACGCAGTATTTT.

The chain uses TRBV6-4 and TRBJ2-2, with 8 bases identical to TRBD1. The length of the CDR3 is 20 residues. Germline loops: CDR1 MRHNA, CDR2 SNTAGT. With V trimmed by 2 bases and J by 9 bases, 23 bases remained unmatched. CDR3 amino acids: CASSDHRPAKQGGRVRELFF. CDR3 in DNA: TGTGCCAGCAGTGACCATCGGCCGGCAAAACAGGGGGGAAGGGTTAGGGAGCTGTTTTTT.

This rearrangement joins TRBV3-1 (or the pseudogene TRBV3-2) to TRBJ2-7; 7 nucleotides align to TRBD2. The length of the CDR3 is 15 residues. Germline V gene data show CDR1 as LGHDT and CDR2 as YNNKEL (reference sequence). The J segment lost 0 bases and the V segment lost 1 base, leaving 3 bases of the junction unmatched. The CDR3 protein is CASSQGGGSSYEQYF. The CDR3 nucleotides are TGTGCCAGCAGCCAAGGGGGGGGGAGCTCCTACGAGCAGTACTTC.